A single sample is the source of the 24 T cell receptor beta chains below, sequenced in a study of T-cell memory formation after mild COVID-19. TCRdb redid the calling of the 5' RACE reads with MiXCR, one entry per CDR3 protein. The data hold approximately 500,000 distinct CDR3 sequences, with about 23% observed a single time. Sequenced input: PBMCs or a T cell subset sorted from them (not recorded which). The receptors derive from an adult woman who had mild COVID-19 (a few samples of this study predate the infection). Cell type and time point are not known.

There are a few counts of this clonotype. The rearrangement links TRBV7-6 to TRBJ2-7; TRBD2 is a possible D gene (5 bases). Trimming shortened V by 5 bases and J by 5 bases, and 16 bases separated the two germline ends. Germline-derived CDR1 and CDR2 are SGHVS and FNYEAQ. This CDR3 is built from 14 residues. CDR3: CASSKGGSNHEQYF. CDR3 bases: TGTGCCAGCAGCAAAGGAGGTAGCAACCACGAGCAGTACTTC. Variable domain in full (rest from reference TRBV7-6 and TRBJ2-7): GAGVSQSPRYKVTKRGQDVALRCDPISGHVSLYWYRQALGQGPEFLTYFNYEAQQDKSGLPNDRFSAERPEGSISTLTIQRTEQRDSAMYRCASSKGGSNHEQYFGPGTRLTVT.

The CDR3 bases are TGTGCCAGCAGCTTAAATTATCAGCCCCAGCATTTT. Protein sequence: CASSLNYQPQHF. V is TRBV12-3 or TRBV12-4 and J is TRBJ1-5; D call uncertain. Trimming removed 6 bases from V and 5 bases from J, with 8 bases in between. The CDR3 is made up of 12 amino acids.

This rearrangement joins TRBV11-2 to TRBJ2-1; D is perhaps TRBD2 (6 bases). This CDR3 has 17 amino acids. CDR1 SGHAT and CDR2 FQNNGV come from the germline V gene. V was clipped by 6 bases and J by 3 bases, with 21 bases between them. CDR3 nucleotide sequence: TGTGCCAGCAGTCTCTCGCCGGGACTCGGTTTCTACAATGAGCAGTTCTTC. Amino acids: CASSLSPGLGFYNEQFF.

A note on this clonotype: The junction differs from germline at one of its ends, possibly a read error. V gene TRBV11-2 combines with J gene TRBJ2-7; weak D call: TRBD2 (8 bases). CDR3 length equals 12 residues. Germline CDR1 and CDR2: SGHAT and FQNNGV. CDR3 in DNA: TGTGCCAGCAGCTCCGGGGGGGGCGTACAGGGGTTC. This sequence encodes CASSSGGGVQGF.

This clonotype turned up a few times. The V call is TRBV5-6, the J call TRBJ2-5; TRBD1 agrees at 11 bases. The CDR3 covers 15 residues. The V segment lost 0 bases and the J segment 6 bases; nucleotides outside the gene matches: 4. Germline values: CDR1 SGHDT, CDR2 YYEEEE. As DNA, the CDR3 is TGTGCCAGCAGCTTGGCTGGACAGGGGGCGCAGACCCAGTACTTC. It translates to CASSLAGQGAQTQYF.

This clonotype showed up just a few times. The chain links TRBV19 to TRBJ2-5; D ambiguous. The V gene's germline CDR1 is LNHDA and CDR2 SQIVND (reference sequence). The CDR3 has 14 residues. With 5 bases removed from V and 5 bases from J, the gap between germline ends came to 15 bases. CDR3 in DNA: TGTGCCAGTAGTTTCGGCTATAGTGGGGAGACCCAGTACTTC. Translating it yields CASSFGYSGETQYF.

This clonotype appeared a few times. The genes are TRBV7-9 and TRBJ2-7; tentative D call: TRBD1 (5 bases). V lost 3 bases, J lost 4 bases, and 16 bases lay in between. Germline CDR1 and CDR2: SEHNR and FQNEAQ (reference sequence). The CDR3 consists of 15 residues. The CDR3 DNA reads TGTGCCAGCAGCTTCACAACAGGTCCGGGTTACGAGCAGTACTTC. Its translation is CASSFTTGPGYEQYF.

The chain combines TRBV6-5 with TRBJ1-1, with D unclear. V shed 5 bases and J shed 7 bases, with 14 bases lying between them. Germline CDR1 is MNHEY and CDR2 is SVGAGI. The CDR3 has 13 amino acids. The CDR3 DNA follows: TGTGCCAGCAGTCGGACGGATTATCTTGAAGCTTTCTTT. It yields the protein CASSRTDYLEAFF.

The genes are TRBV4-2 and TRBJ1-2; 7 nucleotides match TRBD1. Trimming cost V 0 bases and J 9 bases; bases outside gene matches: 13. CDR1 and CDR2 (germline): LGHNA, YNFKEQ. The CDR3 loop spans 16 amino acids. CDR3 in amino acids: CASSQDHRQGGGSYTF. CDR3 bases: TGTGCCAGCAGCCAAGACCACCGACAGGGTGGGGGCAGCTACACCTTC.

This clonotype was found a few times. The rearrangement joins TRBV12-3 or TRBV12-4 to TRBJ1-1; D remains unclear. This CDR3 has 14 amino acids. V lost 3 bases, J lost 4 bases, and 12 bases lay in between. In DNA form, the CDR3 reads TGTGCCAGCAGTTTTGAGGGATCGATCACTGAAGCTTTCTTT. Translating it yields CASSFEGSITEAFF.

The chain combines TRBV29-1 with TRBJ2-5; D call uncertain. Germline V CDR1 and CDR2: SQVTM, ANQGSEA. The CDR3 length is 13 residues. V gave up 3 bases and J gave up 0 bases, with 8 bases separating them. The CDR3 spells CSVDLGYQETQYF. CDR3 bases: TGCAGCGTTGATCTGGGGTACCAAGAGACCCAGTACTTC. The whole variable domain, filled in from reference TRBV29-1 and TRBJ2-5, reads SAVISQKPSRDICQRGTSLTIQCQVDSQVTMMFWYRQQPGQSLTLIATANQGSEATYESGFVIDKFPISRPNLTFSTLTVSNMSPEDSSIYLCSVDLGYQETQYFGPGTRLLVL.

The chain links TRBV7-9 to TRBJ2-5; D not certain. The V end lost 2 bases, the J end lost 5 bases, and 18 bases lay between the germline ends. CDR3 length: 16 residues. Per germline, CDR1 SEHNR and CDR2 FQNEAQ (reference sequence). CDR3 sequence reads: CASSLWARVVAETQYF. In nucleotides, the CDR3 is TGTGCCAGCAGCTTATGGGCAAGGGTTGTTGCGGAGACCCAGTACTTC.

The CDR3: CSARDPLAYTDTQYF. For the CDR3, the DNA is TGCAGTGCTAGAGATCCTCTAGCGTACACAGATACGCAGTATTTT. This chain joins TRBV20-1 and TRBJ2-3; a possible D gene is TRBD2 (6 bases). This CDR3 contains 15 residues. Looked up from germline, CDR1 is DFQATT and CDR2 is SNEGSKA (reference sequence). V gave up 0 bases and J gave up 2 bases, with 12 bases separating them.

The table lists this clonotype with a few counts. The J gene is TRBJ2-7, the V gene TRBV29-1; 13 bases agree with TRBD2. Germline V gene data show CDR1 as SQVTM and CDR2 as ANQGSEA. V dropped 6 bases and J dropped 2; count of bases not matched to a gene: 7. The CDR3 extends over 15 amino acids. The chain's CDR3 is CSVEGLAGYPYEQYF. Written as DNA, the CDR3 is TGCAGCGTGGAGGGACTAGCGGGATACCCCTACGAGCAGTACTTC.

V is TRBV6-6 and J is TRBJ2-5, with 8 bases aligning to TRBD1. The CDR3 has 13 residues. V lost 9 bases, J lost 2 bases, and 5 bases stayed unmatched. CDR1 is MNHNY and CDR2 is SVGAGI in the germline V gene (reference sequence). Written as DNA, the CDR3 is TGTGCCAGTCAAGACAGGGGTCAAGAGACCCAGTACTTC. Translated: CASQDRGQETQYF.

This chain uses TRBV7-2 with TRBJ2-5; 9 bases agree with TRBD2. V was clipped by 3 bases and J by 5 bases; unmatched bases: 7. The germline V gene encodes CDR1 SGHTA and CDR2 FQGNSA. There are 15 residues in the CDR3. As DNA, the CDR3 is TGTGCCAGCAGCTTGCGGGGGGGCCGGGGGGAGACCCAGTACTTC. The encoded protein is CASSLRGGRGETQYF.

The chain has TRBV7-9 and TRBJ2-2; D tentatively fits TRBD1 or TRBD2 (5 bases each). Germline V CDR1 and CDR2: SEHNR, FQNEAQ (reference sequence). This CDR3 spans 14 amino acids. V lost 3 bases to trimming and J lost 3 bases, with 8 bases between them. The CDR3 region is CASSFGAYTGELFF. The CDR3 coding sequence is TGTGCCAGCAGCTTCGGGGCCTACACCGGGGAGCTGTTTTTT.

This clonotype was seen more than once but under ten times. The chain employs TRBV5-1 and TRBJ1-6; TRBD1 agrees at 8 bases. The CDR3 spans 14 residues. Germline V gives CDR1 SGHRS, CDR2 YFSETQ. The V gene end was trimmed by 4 bases and the J gene end by 10 bases; junction bases not matched to a gene: 7. Here the CDR3 DNA reads TGCGCCAGCAGCCAGACAGGGGTCGAATCACCCCTCCACTTT. This sequence encodes CASSQTGVESPLHF.

The V gene is TRBV12-3 or TRBV12-4, the J gene TRBJ2-4, with D unresolved. Trimming took 5 bases from V and 11 from J, leaving 19 bases between them. The CDR3 has 14 amino acids. The CDR3 reads CASSPLGWTTVQYF. The CDR3 bases are TGTGCCAGCAGTCCGCTGGGGTGGACGACGGTTCAGTACTTC.

The V call is TRBV7-9, the J call TRBJ2-1; D gene ambiguous. The ends were cut back, 3 bases at V and 4 bases at J, with 13 bases in the middle. The CDR3 is 15 amino acids. CDR1 is SEHNR and CDR2 is FQNEAQ in the germline V gene (reference sequence). This CDR3 is CASSFGPAEYNEQFF. CDR3 DNA sequence: TGTGCCAGCAGCTTTGGCCCCGCAGAATACAATGAGCAGTTCTTC.

In this sample, this clonotype turned up many times. The chain combines TRBV7-9 with TRBJ2-2; the match to TRBD1 covers 8 bases. With 3 bases clipped from V and 0 bases from J, the junction kept 0 bases outside the gene matches. Germline V gene lookup returns CDR1 SEHNR and CDR2 FQNEAQ (reference sequence). The CDR3 runs to 15 residues. The CDR3 loop is CASSLTGANTGELFF. CDR3 nucleotides: TGTGCCAGCAGCTTGACAGGGGCGAACACCGGGGAGCTGTTTTTT.

This clonotype was seen a handful of times. The V gene is TRBV4-1, the J gene TRBJ1-1; D gene uncertain. The V end was cut by 2 bases, the J end by 0 bases, with 7 bases between. Germline V CDR1 and CDR2: MGHRA, YSYEKL. The length of the CDR3 is 14 residues. The CDR3 region is CASSQFSVNTEAFF. The CDR3 nucleotides read TGCGCCAGCAGCCAATTTTCTGTGAACACTGAAGCTTTCTTT.

The V call is TRBV5-4, the J call TRBJ2-2; 10 bases agree with TRBD2. The CDR3 runs to 17 residues. The V segment lost 0 bases and the J segment 5 bases; nucleotides outside the gene matches: 7. Germline V gene lookup returns CDR1 SGHNT and CDR2 YYREEE (reference sequence). CDR3 loop: CASSLVPSGSLTGELFF. The CDR3 DNA reads as TGTGCCAGCAGCTTGGTTCCTAGCGGGAGTTTAACCGGGGAGCTGTTTTTT.

This clonotype was picked up a small number of times. The chain links TRBV20-1 to TRBJ2-7; D might be TRBD2 (7 bases). The CDR3 is 15 amino acids. The V gene's germline CDR1 is DFQATT and CDR2 SNEGSKA (reference sequence). The germline V and J ends were trimmed by 2 bases and 2 bases, with 16 bases remaining between them. The CDR3 DNA sequence: TGCAGTGCTAGACCACAGGGAGGGTGGACCTACGAGCAGTACTTC. Translation gives CSARPQGGWTYEQYF.